This TCR beta chain was retrieved from a study of blood T cells in healthy people across ages. Notes on this clonotype: Its antigen remains unidentified.

Points from the study as a whole: Getting older went along with TCR beta diversity per million T cells dropping roughly linearly. Changes in expanded clonotypes were possibly confounded, as the CMV status of donors was unknown.

This CDR3 has 13 amino acids. V dropped 5 bases and J dropped 7; count of bases not matched to a gene: 4. CDR1 is DFQATT, CDR2 SNEGSKA, per germline (reference sequence). Donors were systemically healthy Caucasian individuals from Russia aged about 6 to 95 years. The second PCR ran about 6 to 11 cycles with a sample-barcoded 5' primer and J-beta primers. Each of the cDNA molecules was tagged by a template-switch adaptor with 12 random nucleotides. TCRdb itself ran the 5' RACE reads through MiXCR, one entry per CDR3 protein. The data show roughly 800,000 distinct CDR3 sequences, about 62% seen once. Material: blood. The sequence derives from a man aged 25-45 years in good health. The chain combines TRBV20-1 with TRBJ2-5, with 13 positions matching TRBD2. CDR3 DNA sequence: TGCAGTGCTCCAAGACTAGCGGGAGGGACCCAGTACTTC. Its translation is CSAPRLAGGTQYF.